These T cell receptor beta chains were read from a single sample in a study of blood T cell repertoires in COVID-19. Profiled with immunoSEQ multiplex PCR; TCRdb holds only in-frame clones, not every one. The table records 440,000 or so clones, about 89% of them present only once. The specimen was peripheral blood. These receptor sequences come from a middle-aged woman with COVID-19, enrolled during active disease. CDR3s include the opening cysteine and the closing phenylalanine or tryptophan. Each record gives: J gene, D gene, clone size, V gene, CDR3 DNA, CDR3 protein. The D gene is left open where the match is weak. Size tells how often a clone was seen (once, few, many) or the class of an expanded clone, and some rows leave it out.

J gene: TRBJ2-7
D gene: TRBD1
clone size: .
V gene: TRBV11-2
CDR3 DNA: TGTGCCAGCAGCCCCGCCTCGACAGGGGGTCCAAAACTTTCCTACGAGCAGTACTTC
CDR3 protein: CASSPASTGGPKLSYEQYF

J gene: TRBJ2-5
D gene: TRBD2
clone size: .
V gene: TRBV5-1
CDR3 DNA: TGCGCCAGCAGCTTAGGGACTAGCGGGGGAGAGACCCAGTACTTC
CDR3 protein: CASSLGTSGGETQYF

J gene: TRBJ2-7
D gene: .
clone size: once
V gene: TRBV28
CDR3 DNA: TGTGCCAGCAGTTCAGCCTACGAGCAGTACTTC
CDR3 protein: CASSSAYEQYF

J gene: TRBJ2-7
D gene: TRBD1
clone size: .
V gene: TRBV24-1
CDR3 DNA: TGTGCCACCAGTGATGGGACAGGTCGCCCGGGCGAGCAGTACTTC
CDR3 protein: CATSDGTGRPGEQYF

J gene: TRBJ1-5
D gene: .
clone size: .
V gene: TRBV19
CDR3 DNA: TGTGCCAGTACCGAGTCTGGAGGGGGCAATCAGCCCCAGCATTTT
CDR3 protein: CASTESGGGNQPQHF

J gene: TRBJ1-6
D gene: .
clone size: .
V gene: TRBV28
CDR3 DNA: TGTGCCAGCAGGGTGACAATTGGGGCCTATTCACCCCTCCACTTT
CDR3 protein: CASRVTIGAYSPLHF

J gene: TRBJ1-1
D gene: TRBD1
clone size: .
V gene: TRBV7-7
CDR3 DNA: TGTGCTAGCAGCCCTTTATTGGGGAAGGGGGCGACCACTGAAGCTTTCTTT
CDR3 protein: CASSPLLGKGATTEAFF

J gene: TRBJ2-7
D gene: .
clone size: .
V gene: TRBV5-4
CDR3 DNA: TGTGCCAGCAGTCCCGAGGGTTCGAGCTCCTACGAGCAGTACTTC
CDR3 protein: CASSPEGSSSYEQYF

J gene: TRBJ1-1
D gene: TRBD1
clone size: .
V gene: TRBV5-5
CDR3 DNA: TGTGCCAGCAGCTTCACAAGGGGGCAGGGCACTGAAGCTTTCTTT
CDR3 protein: CASSFTRGQGTEAFF

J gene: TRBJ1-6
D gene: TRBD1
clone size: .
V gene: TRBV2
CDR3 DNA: TGTGCCAGCAGTCCCTCCGGACAGGGGGTCCCCCCCTATAATTCACCCCTCCACTTT
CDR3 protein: CASSPSGQGVPPYNSPLHF

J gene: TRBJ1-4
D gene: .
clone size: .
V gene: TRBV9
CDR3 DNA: TGTGCCAGCAGCGTAGAACCCCGGAGGGGTGAAAAACTGTTTTTT
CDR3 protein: CASSVEPRRGEKLFF

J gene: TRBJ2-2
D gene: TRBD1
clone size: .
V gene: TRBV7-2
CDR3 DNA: TGTGCCAGCAGCCCCGGGACAGGGGGCACCGGGGAGCTGTTTTTT
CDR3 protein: CASSPGTGGTGELFF

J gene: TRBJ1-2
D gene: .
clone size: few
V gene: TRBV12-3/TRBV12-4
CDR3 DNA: TGTGCCAGCAGTTCTAACAGGGACTATGGCTACACCTTC
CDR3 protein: CASSSNRDYGYTF

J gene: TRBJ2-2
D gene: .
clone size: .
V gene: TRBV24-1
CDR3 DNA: TGTGCCACTGGGTCCGGAGGGGGCATTGCGAACACCGGGGAGCTGTTTTTT
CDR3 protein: CATGSGGGIANTGELFF

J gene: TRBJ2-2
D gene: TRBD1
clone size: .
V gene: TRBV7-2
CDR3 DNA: TGTGCCAGCAGCTTAGGTGACAGGGGGACCGGGGAGCTGTTTTTT
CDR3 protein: CASSLGDRGTGELFF

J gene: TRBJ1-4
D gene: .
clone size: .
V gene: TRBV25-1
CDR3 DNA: TGTGCCAGCAGTGAACCCAGGGTAGCCGAAAAACTGTTTTTT
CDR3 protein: CASSEPRVAEKLFF

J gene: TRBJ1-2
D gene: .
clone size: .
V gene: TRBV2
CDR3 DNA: TGTGCCAGCAGTGGGGGCAGGGCCCCCTTCCGAGGCTACACCTTC
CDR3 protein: CASSGGRAPFRGYTF

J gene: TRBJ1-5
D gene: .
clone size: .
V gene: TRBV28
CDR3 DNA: TGTGCCAGCAGTGGCGGGACCCTCAGGAGTCAGCCCCAGCATTTT
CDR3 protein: CASSGGTLRSQPQHF

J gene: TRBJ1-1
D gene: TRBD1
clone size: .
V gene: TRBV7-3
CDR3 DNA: TGTGCCAGCAGCCGACAGGGGAACACTGAAGCTTTCTTT
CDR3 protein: CASSRQGNTEAFF

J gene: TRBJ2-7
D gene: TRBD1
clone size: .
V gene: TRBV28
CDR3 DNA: TGTGCCAGCAGTTTGGGACAGAACTACGAGCAGTACTTC
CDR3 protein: CASSLGQNYEQYF

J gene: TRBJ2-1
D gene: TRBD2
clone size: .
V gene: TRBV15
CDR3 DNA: TGTGCCACCCGGACTAGCGGCTCCTACAATGAGCAGTTCTTC
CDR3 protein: CATRTSGSYNEQFF

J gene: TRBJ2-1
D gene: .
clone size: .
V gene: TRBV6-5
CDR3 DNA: TGTGCCAGCAGTTTCCCAGGGGACCACAATGAGCAGTTCTTC
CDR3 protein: CASSFPGDHNEQFF

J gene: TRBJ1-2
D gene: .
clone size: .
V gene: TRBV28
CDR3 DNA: TGTGCCAGCAGTACCCCAGGGTCTAGTGGCTACACCTTC
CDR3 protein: CASSTPGSSGYTF

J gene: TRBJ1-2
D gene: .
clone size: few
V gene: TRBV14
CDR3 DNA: TGTGCCAGCAGCCCTCGGGGATTCGGTGGCTACACCTTC
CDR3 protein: CASSPRGFGGYTF

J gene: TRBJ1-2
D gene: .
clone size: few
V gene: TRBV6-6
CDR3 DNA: TGTGCCAGCAGTAACGGACTTACCCTAGGCTACACCTTC
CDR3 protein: CASSNGLTLGYTF

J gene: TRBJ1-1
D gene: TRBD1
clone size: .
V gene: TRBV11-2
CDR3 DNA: TGTGCCAGCAGCGTTGCAGGGGGCTTGAAAACTGAAGCTTTCTTT
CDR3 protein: CASSVAGGLKTEAFF

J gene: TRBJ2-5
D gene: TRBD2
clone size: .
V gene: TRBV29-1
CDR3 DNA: TGCAGCGTTGAAGATGGGGATACTAGCGGGGCGACGACCCAGTACTTC
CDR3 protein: CSVEDGDTSGATTQYF

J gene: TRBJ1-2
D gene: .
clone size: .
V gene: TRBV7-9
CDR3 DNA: TGTGCCAGCAGCTTAGCGGAGTCGTCGGGCTACACCTTC
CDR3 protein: CASSLAESSGYTF

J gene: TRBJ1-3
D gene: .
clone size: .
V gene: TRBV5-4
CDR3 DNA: TGTGCCAGCAGCTTGGTGGGGCTGGGTGGAAACACCATATATTTT
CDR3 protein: CASSLVGLGGNTIYF

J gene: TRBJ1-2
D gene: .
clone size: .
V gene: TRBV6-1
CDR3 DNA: TGTGCCAGCAGTGAATATGAAGTCGGCTATGGCTACACCTTC
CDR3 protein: CASSEYEVGYGYTF

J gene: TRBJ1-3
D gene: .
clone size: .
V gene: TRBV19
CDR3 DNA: TGTGCCAGTAGTTACAACCGGGACACGTCTGGAAACACCATATATTTT
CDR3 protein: CASSYNRDTSGNTIYF

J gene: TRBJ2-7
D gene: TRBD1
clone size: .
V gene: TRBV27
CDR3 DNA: TGTGCCAGCAGTCCCTCTTCGGGACAGGTAAGCTACGAGCAGTACTTC
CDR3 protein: CASSPSSGQVSYEQYF

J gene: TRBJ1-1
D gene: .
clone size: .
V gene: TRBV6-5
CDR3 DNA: TGTGCCAGCAGTTACTCGGTGGGGGGGCATTTTGAAGCTTTCTTT
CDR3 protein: CASSYSVGGHFEAFF

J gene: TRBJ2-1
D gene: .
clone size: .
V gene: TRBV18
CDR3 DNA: TGTGCCAGCTCACTCGACAGGGGGACTCTAGCGGGTGTATCCTACAATGAGCAGTTCTTC
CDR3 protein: CASSLDRGTLAGVSYNEQFF

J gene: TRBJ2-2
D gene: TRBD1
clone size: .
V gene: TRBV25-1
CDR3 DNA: TGTGCCAGCAGTGGATTGGACAGGGCCGCCGGGGAGCTGTTTTTT
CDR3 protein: CASSGLDRAAGELFF

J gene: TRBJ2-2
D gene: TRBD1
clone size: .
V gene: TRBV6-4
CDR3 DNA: TGTGCCACCCGACGACAGGGGAGAACCGGGGAGCTGTTTTTT
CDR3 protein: CATRRQGRTGELFF

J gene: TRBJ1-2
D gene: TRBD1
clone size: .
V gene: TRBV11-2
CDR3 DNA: TGTGCCAGCAGCTTCAGCTTAGGACAGGGCGAAGGCTACACCTTC
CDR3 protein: CASSFSLGQGEGYTF

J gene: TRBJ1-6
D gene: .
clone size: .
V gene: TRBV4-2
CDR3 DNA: TGTGCCAGCAGCCAAGGTCCCTTCGGGGGTAATTCACCCCTCCACTTT
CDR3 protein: CASSQGPFGGNSPLHF

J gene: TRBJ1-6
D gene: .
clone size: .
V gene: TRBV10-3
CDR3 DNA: TGTGCCATCAGTGATGTCCAAAAGGGAGCCTATAATTCACCCCTCCACTTT
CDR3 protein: CAISDVQKGAYNSPLHF

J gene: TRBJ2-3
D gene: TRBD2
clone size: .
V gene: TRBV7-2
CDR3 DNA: TGTGCCAGCAGCTTAGGACTAGCGGTTGGAGATGGAGATACGCAGTATTTT
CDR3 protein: CASSLGLAVGDGDTQYF

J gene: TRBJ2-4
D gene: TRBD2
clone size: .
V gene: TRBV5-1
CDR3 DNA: TGCGCCAGCAGCCTATCAGCGGGAGAGGCCAAAAACATTCAGTACTTC
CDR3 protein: CASSLSAGEAKNIQYF

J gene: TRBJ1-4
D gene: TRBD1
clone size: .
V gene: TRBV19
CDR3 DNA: TGTGCCAGTAGTATAGCAGCAGGGGGAAATGAAAAACTGTTTTTT
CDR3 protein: CASSIAAGGNEKLFF

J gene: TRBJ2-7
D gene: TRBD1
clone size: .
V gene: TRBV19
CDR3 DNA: TGTGCCAGCCGGGACAGGGGTTACGAGCAGTACTTC
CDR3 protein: CASRDRGYEQYF

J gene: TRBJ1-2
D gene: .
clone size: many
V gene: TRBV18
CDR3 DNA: TGTGCCAGCTCACCACCGGAACAGGGCATCAAGGGCTACACCTTC
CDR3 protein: CASSPPEQGIKGYTF